One and the same sample provided the 10 T cell receptor beta chains below, sequenced in a study of blood T cells in healthy people across ages. Together with a sample-barcoded 5' primer, a J-beta primer mix was included in a second PCR lasting about 7 to 11 cycles. TCRdb passed the 5' RACE reads through MiXCR, listing each CDR3 protein once. The profile shows some 730,000 distinct CDR3 sequences, 22% of them singletons. Sequencing used blood. These TCRs come from a man in his 70s in good health.

This clonotype was recorded a few times. The CDR3 DNA follows: TGTGCCAGCAGCTTAACAACTAGCGGGACCGGGATAACCAAAAACATTCAGTACTTC. Translation gives CASSLTTSGTGITKNIQYF. The chain links TRBV11-2 to TRBJ2-4; TRBD2 agrees at 10 bases. The germline CDR1 and CDR2 sequences are SGHAT and FQNNGV. V was pared by 2 bases and J by 2 bases, with 12 bases of the junction left unmatched. This CDR3 spans 19 amino acids.

For the CDR3, the DNA is TGTGCCAGCAGCGCGGGGGGGGAGCAGTACTTC. Translation: CASSAGGEQYF. The V gene is TRBV9, the J gene TRBJ2-5; 8 bases match TRBD2. The CDR3 runs to 11 residues. CDR1 is SGDLS and CDR2 is YYNGEE in the germline V gene. V trimming: 3 bases; J trimming: 11 bases; junction bases outside the gene matches: 3.

This chain joins TRBV6-6 and TRBJ1-2; the D gene is possibly TRBD1 (5 bases). Germline CDR1 is MNHNY and CDR2 is SVGAGI (reference sequence). With 4 bases removed from V and 6 bases from J, the gap between germline ends came to 15 bases. This CDR3 spans 14 amino acids. In DNA form, the CDR3 reads TGTGCCAGCAGTTCCCGGGGCAGGAACCATGGCTACACCTTC. Its protein product is CASSSRGRNHGYTF.

This chain uses TRBV29-1 with TRBJ1-2; TRBD1 matches 9 bases. From germline, CDR1 is SQVTM and CDR2 ANQGSEA. The CDR3 is made up of 12 amino acids. J lost 6 bases, V lost 7 bases, and 6 bases had no gene match. The CDR3, as DNA: TGCAGCGCTCCGACAGGGGGTAATGGCTACACCTTC. Translation: CSAPTGGNGYTF.

This clonotype was detected only a few times. V usage is TRBV9 and J usage is TRBJ2-3, with D unclear. V lost 0 bases to trimming and J lost 2 bases, with 13 bases between them. CDR1 SGDLS and CDR2 YYNGEE come from the germline V gene. The CDR3 consists of 16 residues. CDR3 coding DNA: TGTGCCAGCAGCGTAGCGGTCTCGCGGTCCACAGATACGCAGTATTTT. Translating it yields CASSVAVSRSTDTQYF.

This clonotype has a handful of counts. This chain joins TRBV20-1 and TRBJ1-6; 7 bases are a match to TRBD1. The germline V gene has CDR1 DFQATT and CDR2 SNEGSKA (reference sequence). The CDR3 is 16 residues long. The ends lost 3 bases at V and 7 bases at J; junction bases unmatched: 12. The CDR3 sequence: CSARAGGALLNSPLHF. CDR3 nucleotide sequence: TGCAGTGCTAGGGCAGGGGGGGCTCTCCTCAATTCACCCCTCCACTTT.

The chain is built from TRBV10-3 and TRBJ1-2; D is undetermined. Germline lookup yields CDR1 ENHRY and CDR2 SYGVKD. There are 13 residues in the CDR3. The V gene lost 3 bases and the J gene lost 6 bases, with 11 bases spanning the gap. DNA for the CDR3: TGTGCCATCAGTGAAGCGGGATATGATGGCTACACCTTC. Protein sequence: CAISEAGYDGYTF.

The CDR3 bases are TGCGCCAGCAGCTTGGCCAGGCAGGGGGGTAGTGAAGCTTTCTTT. It yields the protein CASSLARQGGSEAFF. The chain couples TRBV5-1 to TRBJ1-1; TRBD1 aligns across 7 bases. V lost 0 bases to trimming and J lost 7 bases; unmatched junction nucleotides: 9. Germline lookup yields CDR1 SGHRS and CDR2 YFSETQ. The CDR3 has 15 residues.

This clonotype was counted at least ten times. CDR3 in DNA: TGCGCCAGCAGCCAAGAGGGGCTAGCGGTCTACAATGAGCAGTTCTTC. Translation gives CASSQEGLAVYNEQFF. The chain combines TRBV4-3 with TRBJ2-1; 7 nucleotides align to TRBD2. J gave up 3 bases and V 0 bases, and 5 bases lay outside the gene matches. This CDR3 spans 16 amino acids. CDR1 and CDR2 from the germline V gene are LGHNA and YSLEER.

This clonotype has just a few counts. Being one base from a much bigger clone, this may be a read error. The chain couples TRBV6-2 or TRBV6-3 to TRBJ2-1; 8 nucleotides line up with TRBD2. This CDR3 has 17 residues. Germline CDR1 is MNHEY and CDR2 is SVGEGT. V lost 6 bases, J lost 5 bases, and 15 bases stayed unmatched. In nucleotides, the CDR3 is TGTGCCAGCAGGCCGGGACTAGTGGGAGGGCTTCACAATGAGCAGTTCTTC. Translated: CASRPGLVGGLHNEQFF.